This passage covers 15 T cell receptor beta chains from one sample sequenced in a study of shared clonotypes between healthy human individuals. Only in-frame clones appear in the TCRdb table, and some are missing; sequencing was by immunoSEQ multiplex PCR. The sample lists about 530,000 clones; approximately 79% were seen once. The sequenced sample was PBMCs. The receptors were gathered from a woman aged 40 to 50 in good health. Some clones in this sample may be carry-over from other donors' samples.

This clone appeared many times. The chain joins TRBV5-6 to TRBJ2-1; 13 positions agree with TRBD2. After removal of 4 bases from V and 14 bases from J, the junction contained 15 bases not matched to a gene. The CDR3 covers 16 residues. The germline V gene encodes CDR1 SGHDT and CDR2 YYEEEE. CDR3 amino acids: CASSPAGLAGVNGEFF. The CDR3 DNA reads TGTGCCAGCAGCCCCGCCGGACTAGCGGGAGTAAATGGGGAGTTCTTC.

The chain joins TRBV28 to TRBJ2-1; D perhaps matches TRBD2 (6 bases). Deletions cut 6 bases from V and 6 bases from J, with 12 bases between. From germline, CDR1 is MDHEN and CDR2 SYDVKM. This CDR3 spans 13 amino acids. CDR3 DNA: TGTGCCAGCAGGGGGGGAGTGGGCAATGAGCAGTTCTTC. Translated: CASRGGVGNEQFF.

The chain combines TRBV18 with TRBJ1-4, with D hard to call. Germline V gene data show CDR1 as KGHSH and CDR2 as LQKENI. The CDR3 sequence is 15 residues long. V was shortened by 0 bases and J by 5 bases, with 10 bases between the two germline ends. The CDR3 here is CASSPPVRRNEKLFF. The CDR3 DNA reads as TGTGCCAGCTCACCACCGGTGAGGAGGAATGAAAAACTGTTTTTT.

V is TRBV14 and J is TRBJ2-4; D may be TRBD2 (6 bases). This CDR3 is built from 15 residues. In germline, CDR1 is SGHDN, CDR2 FVKESK. The V and J ends lost 1 base and 6 bases respectively, with 13 bases between them. DNA for the CDR3: TGTGCCAGCAGCCAAGTCGGAGGGGCGGGAAACATTCAGTACTTC. It codes for CASSQVGGAGNIQYF. Using reference TRBV14 and TRBJ2-4 for the parts outside the CDR3, the full variable domain is EAGVTQFPSHSVIEKGQTVTLRCDPISGHDNLYWYRRVMGKEIKFLLHFVKESKQDESGMPNNRFLAERTGGTYSTLKVQPAELEDSGVYFCASSQVGGAGNIQYFGAGTRLSVL.

The V call is TRBV27, the J call TRBJ1-2, with D perhaps TRBD1 (6 bases). Trimming took off 6 bases at V and 7 bases at J, with 15 bases between the two ends. CDR1 and CDR2 (germline): MNHEY, SMNVEV (reference sequence). This CDR3 is built from 13 residues. CDR3 coding DNA: TGTGCCAGCAGAGGAGGGGGGCGATTTGGCTACACCTTC. Protein product: CASRGGGRFGYTF.

The chain has TRBV9 and TRBJ1-4, with a tentative D call TRBD1 (5 bases). The CDR3 runs to 13 residues. In germline, CDR1 is SGDLS, CDR2 YYNGEE. Trimming shortened V by 2 bases and J by 8 bases, and 10 bases separated the two germline ends. CDR3 DNA: TGTGCCAGCAGCGTGCGGCCAGGGGAAAAACTGTTTTTT. This codes for CASSVRPGEKLFF. Supplemented by reference TRBV9 and TRBJ1-4, the full variable domain reads DSGVTQTPKHLITATGQRVTLRCSPRSGDLSVYWYQQSLDQGLQFLIQYYNGEERAKGNILERFSAQQFPDLHSELNLSSLELGDSALYFCASSVRPGEKLFFGSGTQLSVL.

V and J are TRBV7-7 and TRBJ2-5; 7 bases fit TRBD2. The CDR3 is made up of 15 amino acids. After removal of 1 base from V and 2 bases from J, the junction contained 4 bases not matched to a gene. The germline CDR1 and CDR2 sequences are SSHAT and FNYEAQ (reference sequence). The CDR3 sequence: CASSLGGSGQETQYF. DNA for the CDR3: TGTGCCAGCAGCTTAGGGGGTAGCGGGCAAGAGACCCAGTACTTC. Filled out from reference TRBV7-7 and TRBJ2-5, the complete variable domain reads GAGVSQSPRYKVTKRGQDVTLRCDPISSHATLYWYQQALGQGPEFLTYFNYEAQPDKSGLPSDRFSAERPEGSISTLTIQRTEQRDSAMYRCASSLGGSGQETQYFGPGTRLLVL.

In its sample, this clone was seen once. The rearrangement uses TRBV15 and TRBJ2-1, with D uncertain. V lost 0 bases and J lost 7, with 19 bases in between. Germline CDR1 LNHNV, CDR2 YYDKDF (reference sequence). The CDR3 length is 17 residues. Here the CDR3 DNA reads TGTGCCACCAGCAGAGATTTGGGTAAGACCGGTGGGAATGAGCAGTTCTTC. Its translation: CATSRDLGKTGGNEQFF.

V and J are TRBV5-1 and TRBJ1-4, with D tentatively TRBD1 (6 bases). Germline loops: CDR1 SGHRS, CDR2 YFSETQ. This CDR3 is 15 amino acids long. V was clipped by 4 bases and J by 7 bases, with 17 bases between them. For the CDR3, the DNA is TGCGCCAGCAGCCCGGGGGGGCAGGTTATTGAAAAACTGTTTTTT. This codes for CASSPGGQVIEKLFF.

This chain joins TRBV11-3 and TRBJ2-2; 14 nucleotides line up with TRBD2. Per germline, CDR1 SGHNT and CDR2 YENEEA. The CDR3 is 17 amino acids. The ends lost 4 bases at V and 6 bases at J; junction bases unmatched: 7. The CDR3 nucleotides are TGTGCCAGCAGCTCCCCGGGGACTAGCGGGAGCCCCGGGGAGCTGTTTTTT. Protein: CASSSPGTSGSPGELFF. The complete variable domain, with remaining parts taken from reference TRBV11-3 and TRBJ2-2, reads EAGVVQSPRYKIIEKKQPVAFWCNPISGHNTLYWYLQNLGQGPELLIRYENEEAVDDSQLPKDRFSAERLKGVDSTLKIQPAELGDSAVYLCASSSPGTSGSPGELFFGEGSRLTVL.

This clone was detected a few times. V usage is TRBV21-1 and J usage is TRBJ2-1; the table assigns TRBD1, which was not confirmed against the DNA. TRBV21-1 is described as a pseudogene. The CDR3 runs 15 residues. The CDR3 coding sequence is TGTGCCAGCAGCAAGAGGGCTAGGGGGGACAGAGAGCAGTTCTTC. It yields the protein CASSKRARGDREQFF.

The chain combines TRBV28 with TRBJ1-4; the D gene is possibly TRBD1 (6 bases). Germline V lookup: CDR1 MDHEN, CDR2 SYDVKM. With 6 bases removed from V and 2 bases from J, the gap between germline ends came to 13 bases. The CDR3 extends over 15 amino acids. The CDR3 region has the DNA TGTGCCAGCAGAAAAAACAGGGATACTAATGAAAAACTGTTTTTT. Residues: CASRKNRDTNEKLFF.

The chain recombines TRBV14 with TRBJ2-7, with TRBD1 matching over 7 bases. CDR1 SGHDN and CDR2 FVKESK come from the germline V gene. The CDR3 has 13 amino acids. V shed 6 bases, J shed 2 bases, and the junction held 4 bases outside the gene matches. The DNA of the CDR3 is TGTGCCAGCAGGGAGACAGGGCCCTACGAGCAGTACTTC. Translating it yields CASRETGPYEQYF. Together with reference TRBV14 and TRBJ2-7, the CDR3 gives the full variable domain: EAGVTQFPSHSVIEKGQTVTLRCDPISGHDNLYWYRRVMGKEIKFLLHFVKESKQDESGMPNNRFLAERTGGTYSTLKVQPAELEDSGVYFCASRETGPYEQYFGPGTRLTVT.

The rearrangement links TRBV25-1 to TRBJ2-1, with D hard to call. Germline V lookup: CDR1 MGHDK, CDR2 SYGVNS. CDR3 size: 15 residues. V was trimmed by 2 bases and J by 8 bases, leaving 16 bases between them. The CDR3 nucleotides read TGTGCCAGCAGTGAAGGAGTGGTCCTGGGCCATGAGCAGTTCTTC. Translated, it gives CASSEGVVLGHEQFF.

The CDR3 loop is CAITHGQTGINTEAFF. Here the CDR3 DNA reads TGTGCCATCACTCATGGTCAGACAGGGATAAACACTGAAGCTTTCTTT. This rearrangement joins TRBV10-3 to TRBJ1-1; TRBD1 aligns across 7 bases. CDR3 size: 16 residues. V shed 7 bases, J shed 2 bases, and the junction held 13 bases outside the gene matches. Germline V CDR1 and CDR2: ENHRY, SYGVKD.